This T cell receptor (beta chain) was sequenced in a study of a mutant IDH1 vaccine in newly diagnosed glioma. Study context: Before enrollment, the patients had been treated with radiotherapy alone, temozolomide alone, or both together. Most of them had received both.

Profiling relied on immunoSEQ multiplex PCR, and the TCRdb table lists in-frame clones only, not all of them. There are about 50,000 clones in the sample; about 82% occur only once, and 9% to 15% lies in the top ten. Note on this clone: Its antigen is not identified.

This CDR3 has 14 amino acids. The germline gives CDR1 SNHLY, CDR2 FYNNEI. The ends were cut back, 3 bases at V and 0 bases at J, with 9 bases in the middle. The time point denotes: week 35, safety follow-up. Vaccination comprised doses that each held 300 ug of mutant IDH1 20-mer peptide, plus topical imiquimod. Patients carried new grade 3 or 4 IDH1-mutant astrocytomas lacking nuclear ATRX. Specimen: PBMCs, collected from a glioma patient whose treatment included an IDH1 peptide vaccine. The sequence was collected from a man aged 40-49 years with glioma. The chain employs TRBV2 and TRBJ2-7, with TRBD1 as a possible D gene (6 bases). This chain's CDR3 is CASSEQGSSYEQYF. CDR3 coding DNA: TGTGCCAGCAGTGAGCAGGGGAGCTCCTACGAGCAGTACTTC.